These T cell receptor beta chains were read from a single sample in a study of blood T cells in healthy people across ages. A single record per CDR3 protein comes from TCRdb applying MiXCR to the 5' RACE reads. The top ten hold 10% to 15% of the sample, which has 700,000 to 850,000 distinct CDR3 sequences, under 40% seen once. Material: blood. The origin of the receptors is a young man in good health. Both conserved end residues are part of each CDR3. D genes are given only for firm matches. Only some rows state a clone size, as once, few, many or a class for expanded clones.

V gene: TRBV25-1; J gene: TRBJ2-5; D gene: NA; clone size: NA; CDR3 protein: CASSEYRSRGQETQYF; CDR3 DNA: TGTGCCAGCAGTGAATATAGGTCTCGCGGCCAAGAGACCCAGTACTTC
V gene: TRBV6-2/TRBV6-3; J gene: TRBJ2-7; D gene: NA; clone size: many; CDR3 protein: CASIRGDQPYEQYF; CDR3 DNA: TGTGCCAGCATCAGAGGGGACCAGCCCTACGAGCAGTACTTC
V gene: TRBV20-1; J gene: TRBJ1-2; D gene: NA; clone size: once; CDR3 protein: CSGTDTNCGYTF; CDR3 DNA: TGCAGTGGGACCGACACCAACTGTGGCTACACCTTC
V gene: TRBV27; J gene: TRBJ1-5; D gene: NA; clone size: few; CDR3 protein: CASSFIYSNQPQHF; CDR3 DNA: TGTGCCAGCAGTTTCATTTATAGCAATCAGCCCCAGCATTTT
V gene: TRBV7-3; J gene: TRBJ2-1; D gene: NA; clone size: NA; CDR3 protein: CASSLNSASISEQFF; CDR3 DNA: TGTGCCAGCAGCTTAAATTCGGCTAGCATAAGTGAGCAGTTCTTC
V gene: TRBV3-1; J gene: TRBJ2-5; D gene: NA; clone size: once; CDR3 protein: CASSQEESETQYF; CDR3 DNA: TGTGCCAGCAGCCAAGAAGAGTCGGAGACCCAGTACTTC
V gene: TRBV3-1; J gene: TRBJ2-5; D gene: NA; clone size: NA; CDR3 protein: CASSQRVLKSVRETQYF; CDR3 DNA: TGTGCCAGCAGCCAAAGGGTACTGAAGAGCGTGAGAGAGACCCAGTACTTC
V gene: TRBV27; J gene: TRBJ2-3; D gene: TRBD1; clone size: few; CDR3 protein: CASSREGQGGTDTQYF; CDR3 DNA: TGTGCCAGCAGTAGAGAGGGACAGGGCGGCACAGATACGCAGTATTTT
V gene: TRBV2; J gene: TRBJ2-1; D gene: NA; clone size: NA; CDR3 protein: CASQGGGWEQFF; CDR3 DNA: TGTGCCAGTCAGGGGGGCGGATGGGAGCAGTTCTTC
V gene: TRBV20-1; J gene: TRBJ1-2; D gene: NA; clone size: few; CDR3 protein: CSARDIGTGGGYTF; CDR3 DNA: TGCAGTGCTAGAGATATAGGGACCGGGGGTGGCTACACCTTC
V gene: TRBV28; J gene: TRBJ2-1; D gene: NA; clone size: NA; CDR3 protein: CASSSPKGRTNNEQFF; CDR3 DNA: TGTGCCAGCAGTTCCCCTAAGGGACGGACGAACAATGAGCAGTTCTTC
V gene: TRBV7-2; J gene: TRBJ2-5; D gene: NA; clone size: few; CDR3 protein: CASSLYRAETQYF; CDR3 DNA: TGTGCCAGCAGCTTGTACAGGGCAGAGACCCAGTACTTC
V gene: TRBV5-6; J gene: TRBJ2-1; D gene: NA; clone size: few; CDR3 protein: CASKLRLVDEQFF; CDR3 DNA: TGTGCCAGCAAGCTTAGACTGGTGGATGAGCAGTTCTTC
V gene: TRBV25-1; J gene: TRBJ2-1; D gene: NA; clone size: few; CDR3 protein: CASSGTGVSEQFF; CDR3 DNA: TGTGCCAGCAGTGGGACCGGTGTGAGTGAGCAGTTCTTC
V gene: TRBV6-5; J gene: TRBJ1-2; D gene: TRBD1; clone size: NA; CDR3 protein: CASSQPGQGADGYTF; CDR3 DNA: TGTGCCAGCAGTCAACCGGGACAGGGGGCAGATGGCTACACCTTC
V gene: TRBV4-3; J gene: TRBJ2-7; D gene: NA; clone size: few; CDR3 protein: CASSQGTGATNEQYF; CDR3 DNA: TGCGCCAGCAGCCAAGGTACGGGGGCAACCAATGAGCAGTACTTC
V gene: TRBV12-3/TRBV12-4; J gene: TRBJ1-5; D gene: NA; clone size: NA; CDR3 protein: CASLGGWDQPKHF; CDR3 DNA: TGTGCCAGCTTAGGAGGCTGGGATCAGCCCAAGCATTTT
V gene: TRBV4-3; J gene: TRBJ2-5; D gene: TRBD2; clone size: many; CDR3 protein: CASSQNSGGGETQYF; CDR3 DNA: TGCGCCAGCAGCCAAAATAGCGGGGGAGGGGAGACCCAGTACTTC
V gene: TRBV21-1; J gene: TRBJ2-7; D gene: NA; clone size: NA; CDR3 protein: CAPRGPPYEQYF; CDR3 DNA: TGTGCCCCCAGGGGCCCCCCCTACGAGCAGTACTTC
V gene: TRBV10-3; J gene: TRBJ2-2; D gene: NA; clone size: NA; CDR3 protein: CASAGANTGELFF; CDR3 DNA: TGTGCCAGCGCGGGCGCGAACACCGGGGAGCTGTTTTTT
V gene: TRBV12-3/TRBV12-4; J gene: TRBJ1-3; D gene: NA; clone size: NA; CDR3 protein: CASSSRGRAGNTIYF; CDR3 DNA: TGTGCCAGCAGTTCCCGCGGGAGGGCTGGAAACACCATATATTTT
V gene: TRBV10-3; J gene: TRBJ2-7; D gene: NA; clone size: NA; CDR3 protein: CAISEGEQASSYEQYF; CDR3 DNA: TGTGCCATCAGTGAAGGGGAACAGGCAAGCTCCTACGAGCAGTACTTC
V gene: TRBV19; J gene: TRBJ2-5; D gene: TRBD1; clone size: few; CDR3 protein: CASSGPGQTRQYF; CDR3 DNA: TGTGCCAGTAGTGGACCGGGACAGACCAGGCAGTACTTC
V gene: TRBV20-1; J gene: TRBJ2-7; D gene: NA; clone size: NA; CDR3 protein: CSASRGHYNEQYF; CDR3 DNA: TGCAGTGCTAGCCGGGGCCATTACAATGAGCAGTACTTC
V gene: TRBV15; J gene: TRBJ2-5; D gene: TRBD2; clone size: few; CDR3 protein: CATSSRGGGETQYF; CDR3 DNA: TGTGCCACCAGCAGTCGGGGGGGTGGAGAGACCCAGTACTTC
V gene: TRBV10-3; J gene: TRBJ1-2; D gene: NA; clone size: NA; CDR3 protein: CAIRTLTGANYGYTF; CDR3 DNA: TGTGCCATCAGGACTTTGACAGGAGCTAACTATGGCTACACCTTC
V gene: TRBV14; J gene: TRBJ1-2; D gene: TRBD1; clone size: few; CDR3 protein: CASSQDPYRGGYGYTF; CDR3 DNA: TGTGCCAGCAGCCAAGATCCGTACAGGGGAGGGTATGGCTACACCTTC
V gene: TRBV14; J gene: TRBJ2-1; D gene: TRBD2; clone size: NA; CDR3 protein: CASSIAGGLFNEQFF; CDR3 DNA: TGTGCCAGCAGCATAGCGGGGGGCCTCTTCAATGAGCAGTTCTTC
V gene: TRBV20-1; J gene: TRBJ2-3; D gene: NA; clone size: many; CDR3 protein: CSARAVGSRTDTQYF; CDR3 DNA: TGCAGTGCTAGAGCGGTCGGGTCCCGCACAGATACGCAGTATTTT
V gene: TRBV14; J gene: TRBJ2-7; D gene: NA; clone size: NA; CDR3 protein: CASSPDFSGKQYF; CDR3 DNA: TGTGCCAGCAGCCCCGATTTTTCAGGCAAGCAGTACTTC
V gene: TRBV6-2/TRBV6-3; J gene: TRBJ2-5; D gene: NA; clone size: few; CDR3 protein: CASSYGRTIQETQYF; CDR3 DNA: TGTGCCAGCAGTTACGGACGGACGATCCAAGAGACCCAGTACTTC
V gene: TRBV7-2; J gene: TRBJ2-7; D gene: NA; clone size: NA; CDR3 protein: CASSETNYEQYF; CDR3 DNA: TGTGCCAGCAGCGAGACTAACTACGAGCAGTACTTC
V gene: TRBV5-5; J gene: TRBJ1-5; D gene: TRBD1; clone size: few; CDR3 protein: CASSLRTGDQPQHF; CDR3 DNA: TGTGCCAGCAGCTTGCGGACAGGGGATCAGCCCCAGCATTTT
V gene: TRBV9; J gene: TRBJ1-1; D gene: NA; clone size: few; CDR3 protein: CASSPRAGTEAFF; CDR3 DNA: TGTGCCAGCAGCCCCCGGGCAGGCACTGAAGCTTTCTTT
V gene: TRBV19; J gene: TRBJ2-5; D gene: NA; clone size: few; CDR3 protein: CASSMLGLETQYF; CDR3 DNA: TGTGCCAGTAGTATGTTGGGACTAGAGACCCAGTACTTC
V gene: TRBV3-1; J gene: TRBJ2-6; D gene: NA; clone size: few; CDR3 protein: CASSPREASGANVLTF; CDR3 DNA: TGTGCCAGCAGCCCCCGCGAGGCCTCTGGGGCCAACGTCCTGACTTTC
V gene: TRBV5-5; J gene: TRBJ2-7; D gene: NA; clone size: NA; CDR3 protein: CASSPSFYGVVYEQYF; CDR3 DNA: TGTGCCAGCAGCCCGAGTTTTTATGGGGTAGTCTACGAGCAGTACTTC
V gene: TRBV20-1; J gene: TRBJ1-2; D gene: TRBD1; clone size: once; CDR3 protein: CSASRTGGIYGYTF; CDR3 DNA: TGCAGTGCTTCACGGACAGGGGGTATCTATGGCTACACCTTC
V gene: TRBV18; J gene: TRBJ2-1; D gene: TRBD1; clone size: NA; CDR3 protein: CASSPQVGQGTYNEQFF; CDR3 DNA: TGTGCCAGCTCACCACAAGTGGGACAGGGAACCTACAATGAGCAGTTCTTC
V gene: TRBV12-3/TRBV12-4; J gene: TRBJ1-2; D gene: NA; clone size: NA; CDR3 protein: CASSRRDIGDGYTF; CDR3 DNA: TGTGCCAGCAGTCGACGGGACATAGGGGATGGCTACACCTTC
V gene: TRBV6-2/TRBV6-3; J gene: TRBJ1-1; D gene: TRBD1; clone size: NA; CDR3 protein: CASSSDRGLTEAFF; CDR3 DNA: TGTGCCAGCAGTTCGGACAGGGGGTTGACTGAAGCTTTCTTT
V gene: TRBV7-2; J gene: TRBJ2-7; D gene: TRBD2; clone size: NA; CDR3 protein: CASNLAGPYEQYF; CDR3 DNA: TGTGCCAGCAACTTAGCGGGCCCCTACGAGCAGTACTTC
V gene: TRBV5-1; J gene: TRBJ2-1; D gene: NA; clone size: NA; CDR3 protein: CASSAPGYEQFF; CDR3 DNA: TGCGCCAGCAGTGCTCCAGGGTATGAGCAGTTCTTC
V gene: TRBV20-1; J gene: TRBJ2-7; D gene: TRBD1; clone size: once; CDR3 protein: CSAGTGLTYEQYF; CDR3 DNA: TGCAGTGCCGGGACAGGGCTCACCTACGAGCAGTACTTC
V gene: TRBV20-1; J gene: TRBJ2-5; D gene: NA; clone size: few; CDR3 protein: CSAPATGQETQYF; CDR3 DNA: TGCAGTGCTCCAGCAACAGGTCAAGAGACCCAGTACTTC
V gene: TRBV27; J gene: TRBJ1-2; D gene: TRBD1; clone size: NA; CDR3 protein: CASSLSAGGDGYTF; CDR3 DNA: TGTGCCAGCAGTTTATCGGCAGGGGGCGATGGCTACACCTTC
V gene: TRBV2; J gene: TRBJ1-2; D gene: TRBD1; clone size: NA; CDR3 protein: CASRLGTGGNYGYTF; CDR3 DNA: TGTGCCAGCAGGTTGGGGACAGGGGGAAACTATGGCTACACCTTC
V gene: TRBV29-1; J gene: TRBJ2-3; D gene: NA; clone size: many; CDR3 protein: CSVDGHRQSTDTQYF; CDR3 DNA: TGCAGCGTTGACGGTCACCGACAGTCGACAGATACGCAGTATTTT
V gene: TRBV9; J gene: TRBJ1-4; D gene: NA; clone size: NA; CDR3 protein: CASSPSQRPNEKLFF; CDR3 DNA: TGTGCCAGCAGCCCTTCCCAGAGGCCTAATGAAAAACTGTTTTTT
V gene: TRBV25-1; J gene: TRBJ1-2; D gene: NA; clone size: NA; CDR3 protein: CASSVGGNFGGYTF; CDR3 DNA: TGTGCCAGCAGTGTAGGGGGAAATTTCGGGGGCTACACCTTC
V gene: TRBV3-1; J gene: TRBJ1-1; D gene: TRBD1; clone size: few; CDR3 protein: CASSQVAGGRNTEAFF; CDR3 DNA: TGTGCCAGCAGCCAAGTGGCAGGGGGACGAAACACTGAAGCTTTCTTT
V gene: TRBV4-2; J gene: TRBJ2-1; D gene: TRBD2; clone size: NA; CDR3 protein: CAGSLSGGGYNEQFF; CDR3 DNA: TGTGCCGGCAGCCTCAGCGGGGGGGGATACAATGAGCAGTTCTTC
V gene: TRBV20-1; J gene: TRBJ1-2; D gene: TRBD1; clone size: many; CDR3 protein: CSAPTGTGYYGYTF; CDR3 DNA: TGCAGTGCTCCCACCGGGACAGGGTATTATGGCTACACCTTC
V gene: TRBV7-2; J gene: TRBJ2-6; D gene: NA; clone size: NA; CDR3 protein: CASSQRTDGFQASGANVLTF; CDR3 DNA: TGTGCCAGCAGCCAACGAACCGATGGATTCCAAGCCTCTGGGGCCAACGTCCTGACTTTC
V gene: TRBV10-2; J gene: TRBJ2-3; D gene: NA; clone size: few; CDR3 protein: CASSGGPRTDTQYF; CDR3 DNA: TGCGCCAGCAGTGGGGGGCCCCGCACAGATACGCAGTATTTT